The 27 T cell receptor beta chains reported below all come from one sample, sequenced in a study of OX40 agonist ivuxolimab in advanced cancers. Libraries were prepared by immunoSEQ multiplex PCR; TCRdb keeps only in-frame clonotypes and omits some of them. The sample lists some 71,000 clones; 84% were seen once. The sequences come from CD4+ or CD8+ T cells sorted from blood, collected in a trial of the OX40 agonist ivuxolimab. All receptors derive from an adult with an advanced solid tumor such as melanoma, head and neck, liver or kidney cancer.

A note on this clone: The junction differs from germline at one of its ends, possibly a read error. V gene TRBV5-7 combines with J gene TRBJ2-1; D is uncertain. TRBV5-7 is reported as an ORF; its role is uncertain. CDR3 size: 15 residues. This chain's CDR3 is CASSKDLSSYNEQFF. The CDR3 bases are TGTGCTAGCAGTAAAGACCTGAGCTCCTACAATGAGCAGTTCTTC.

The V and J genes are TRBV15 and TRBJ2-6; D is uncertain. Germline-derived CDR1 and CDR2 are LNHNV and YYDKDF (reference sequence). CDR3 size: 15 residues. V was pared by 1 base and J by 2 bases, with 6 bases between. The CDR3 DNA sequence: TGTGCCACCAGCAGAGTAGGGACTGGGGCCAACGTCCTGACTTTC. It translates to CATSRVGTGANVLTF.

The sample holds a few counts of this clone. The CDR3 here is CASSVTDIKWADTQYF. The CDR3 DNA follows: TGTGCCAGCAGCGTTACTGACATTAAATGGGCAGATACGCAGTATTTT. The chain couples TRBV9 to TRBJ2-3; no definite D call. The V gene's germline CDR1 is SGDLS and CDR2 YYNGEE. The CDR3 is made up of 16 amino acids. V lost 2 bases and J 4 bases, leaving 17 bases between the germline ends. The full variable domain, rest sourced from reference TRBV9 and TRBJ2-3, is DSGVTQTPKHLITATGQRVTLRCSPRSGDLSVYWYQQSLDQGLQFLIQYYNGEERAKGNILERFSAQQFPDLHSELNLSSLELGDSALYFCASSVTDIKWADTQYFGPGTRLTVL.

The V call is TRBV28, the J call TRBJ2-1; TRBD2 agrees at 7 bases. There are 13 residues in the CDR3. Germline CDR1 MDHEN, CDR2 SYDVKM. The junction had 8 bases not matched to a gene; V was cut back by 5 bases and J by 10 bases. The CDR3 reads CASSIEPTSEQFF. CDR3 in DNA: TGTGCCAGCAGTATAGAACCGACTAGCGAGCAGTTCTTC.

The chain has TRBV5-1 and TRBJ2-1; the D is unclear. This CDR3 spans 13 amino acids. Trimming removed 0 bases from V and 5 bases from J, with 6 bases in between. Germline CDR1 and CDR2: SGHRS and YFSETQ. The CDR3 DNA reads as TGCGCCAGCAGCTTGGGTAGGGACAATGAGCAGTTCTTC. Residues: CASSLGRDNEQFF. Full variable domain (remainder filled in from reference TRBV5-1 and TRBJ2-1): KAGVTQTPRYLIKTRGQQVTLSCSPISGHRSVSWYQQTPGQGLQFLFEYFSETQRNKGNFPGRFSGRQFSNSRSEMNVSTLELGDSALYLCASSLGRDNEQFFGPGTRLTVL.

The chain links TRBV5-1 to TRBJ2-6; tentatively, D is TRBD1 (5 bases). The CDR3 is 17 amino acids. Germline V CDR1 and CDR2: SGHRS, YFSETQ. Between the trimmed V and J ends, which lost 4 bases and 0 bases, there was a span of 14 bases. Here the CDR3 reads CASSPVGADSGANVLTF. Written as DNA, the CDR3 is TGCGCCAGCAGCCCGGTTGGGGCCGACTCTGGGGCCAACGTCCTGACTTTC.

This chain joins TRBV2 and TRBJ2-3; no definite D call. Germline V gene lookup returns CDR1 SNHLY and CDR2 FYNNEI. Trimming stripped 1 base from V and 1 base from J, with 12 bases between. CDR3 size: 16 residues. The CDR3 DNA is TGTGCCAGCAGTGAAGTGGGGTCCGTCGGCACAGATACGCAGTATTTT. As protein: CASSEVGSVGTDTQYF.

This clone was observed a single time. The genes are TRBV7-2 and TRBJ2-1; tentatively, D is TRBD2 (5 bases). CDR3 length equals 14 residues. Germline V CDR1 and CDR2: SGHTA, FQGNSA. Trimming cost V 5 bases and J 5 bases, with 13 bases left between them. As DNA, the CDR3 is TGTGCCAGCAGCCCCGGACGGGGAGACAATGAGCAGTTCTTC. It codes for CASSPGRGDNEQFF.

The rearrangement uses TRBV5-6 and TRBJ2-5; 10 bases match TRBD1. V lost 6 bases to trimming and J lost 3 bases; unmatched junction nucleotides: 2. The CDR3 contains 13 residues. Germline CDR1 reads SGHDT; CDR2 reads YYEEEE. CDR3 loop: CASTGTGEETQYF. CDR3 in DNA: TGTGCCAGCACCGGGACAGGGGAAGAGACCCAGTACTTC.

The V gene is TRBV5-4, the J gene TRBJ2-1; 8 positions agree with TRBD2. V lost 3 bases and J lost 0; bases outside the gene matches: 8. The CDR3 is made up of 17 amino acids. Germline CDR1 reads SGHNT; CDR2 reads YYREEE (reference sequence). DNA for the CDR3: TGTGCCAGCAGCTCAATGGGCGGGGGGAGCTCCTACAATGAGCAGTTCTTC. It codes for CASSSMGGGSSYNEQFF.

V usage is TRBV5-1 and J usage is TRBJ1-2; no clear D gene. From germline, CDR1 is SGHRS and CDR2 YFSETQ. The CDR3 is made up of 13 amino acids. V lost 2 bases to trimming and J lost 2 bases, with 7 bases between them. The CDR3 region has the DNA TGCGCCAGCAGCTTAAGCAGAAACTATGGCTACACCTTC. Translated, it gives CASSLSRNYGYTF.

The sample holds one count of this clone. This sequence joins TRBV27 and TRBJ1-1; D not certain. This CDR3 comprises 14 residues. Germline V gives CDR1 MNHEY, CDR2 SMNVEV (reference sequence). Between the trimmed V and J ends, which lost 4 bases and 0 bases, there was a span of 9 bases. CDR3 sequence (DNA): TGTGCCAGCAGTTCAACGACCGTGAACACTGAAGCTTTCTTT. Its protein is CASSSTTVNTEAFF.

This clone was recorded only once. The chain uses TRBV5-6 and TRBJ2-7; TRBD2 matches 14 bases. With V trimmed by 3 bases and J by 5 bases, 16 bases remained unmatched. The V gene's germline CDR1 is SGHDT and CDR2 YYEEEE. CDR3 length: 19 amino acids. The CDR3 sequence is CASSSGSGTSGSWLNEQYF. The DNA for the CDR3 is TGTGCCAGCAGCTCAGGATCCGGGACTAGCGGGAGTTGGTTAAACGAGCAGTACTTC.

This chain links TRBV28 with TRBJ2-5; 7 bases map to TRBD1. The V segment lost 5 bases and the J segment 5 bases; nucleotides outside the gene matches: 8. The CDR3 spans 14 residues. Germline lookup yields CDR1 MDHEN and CDR2 SYDVKM. This CDR3 is CASSGQVEQETQYF. The CDR3 nucleotides are TGTGCCAGCAGTGGACAGGTAGAGCAGGAGACCCAGTACTTC.

The J gene is TRBJ1-1, the V gene TRBV10-3, with 8 bases fitting TRBD1. CDR1 and CDR2 from the germline V gene are ENHRY and SYGVKD. The CDR3 runs to 18 residues. Trimming took 2 bases from V and 2 from J; bases not matched to a gene: 13. In DNA form, the CDR3 reads TGTGCCATCAGTGAGAGAGGACAGGGATCAGCGGCCAACACTGAAGCTTTCTTT. Translation: CAISERGQGSAANTEAFF.

The chain combines TRBV6-6 with TRBJ1-2; TRBD1 aligns across 7 bases. Per the germline V gene, CDR1 is MNHNY and CDR2 is SVGAGI (reference sequence). CDR3 size: 15 residues. Losses at the gene ends were 0 bases for V and 7 bases for J; bases not matched to a gene: 8. The CDR3 spells CASSYSVRGRGGYTF. In DNA form, the CDR3 reads TGTGCCAGCAGTTACTCGGTTAGGGGGCGAGGTGGCTACACCTTC.

The chain employs TRBV5-6 and TRBJ2-2; 14 positions match TRBD2. Unmatched junction bases numbered 6, after V lost 4 bases and J lost 1 base. Germline-derived CDR1 and CDR2 are SGHDT and YYEEEE. This CDR3 has 18 amino acids. The CDR3 protein is CASSKLGTSGGNTGELFF. The CDR3 nucleotides read TGTGCCAGCAGCAAACTCGGGACTAGCGGGGGGAACACCGGGGAGCTGTTTTTT.

The chain uses TRBV5-1 and TRBJ2-5; 9 bases map to TRBD1. In germline, CDR1 is SGHRS, CDR2 YFSETQ. J was trimmed by 4 bases and V by 2 bases; bases with no gene match: 3. The CDR3 extends over 14 amino acids. The CDR3 loop reads CASSFGQGRETQYF. The CDR3 nucleotides read TGCGCCAGCAGCTTTGGACAGGGGCGAGAGACCCAGTACTTC. Looking up the rest from reference TRBV5-1 and TRBJ2-5 gives the full variable domain: KAGVTQTPRYLIKTRGQQVTLSCSPISGHRSVSWYQQTPGQGLQFLFEYFSETQRNKGNFPGRFSGRQFSNSRSEMNVSTLELGDSALYLCASSFGQGRETQYFGPGTRLLVL.

This clone was seen more than once but under ten times. This sequence joins TRBV12-1 and TRBJ1-1. TRBV12-1 is an annotated pseudogene. There are 13 residues in the CDR3. The CDR3 DNA sequence: TGTGCCAGCAGCGCAAGCGGGGGAACTGAAGCTTTCTTT. It encodes CASSASGGTEAFF.

This clone occurred once. The CDR3 loop reads CASSRQEGVSTDTQYF. CDR3 sequence (DNA): TGTGCCAGTAGTCGCCAGGAGGGGGTTTCCACAGATACGCAGTATTTT. The chain carries TRBV19 and TRBJ2-3; D is tentatively TRBD1 or TRBD2 (6 bases each). Trimming left V 5 bases short and J 2 bases short, with 17 bases between. Germline CDR1 is LNHDA and CDR2 is SQIVND (reference sequence). This CDR3 contains 16 residues.

This clone was recorded only once. CDR3 region: CASSLARDESVLTF. The CDR3 DNA reads as TGCGCCAGCAGCTTGGCCCGGGACGAGAGCGTCCTGACTTTC. V gene TRBV5-1 combines with J gene TRBJ2-6; D might be TRBD1 or TRBD2, each matching 5 bases. Trimming pared 0 bases from V and 12 bases from J, leaving 13 bases between. The CDR3 runs 14 residues. Germline V lookup: CDR1 SGHRS, CDR2 YFSETQ.

This clone was seen only once. The chain employs TRBV28 and TRBJ2-7; tentatively, D is TRBD2 (6 bases). The V and J ends lost 8 bases and 0 bases respectively, with 20 bases between them. CDR1 is MDHEN and CDR2 is SYDVKM in the germline V gene. The CDR3 covers 16 residues. The DNA for the CDR3 is TGTGCCAGCTCCCCGGGCGGGGCCAAGGGCTCCTACGAGCAGTACTTC. Translating it yields CASSPGGAKGSYEQYF.

This chain links TRBV5-5 with TRBJ2-5, with D unresolved. The CDR3 has 16 residues. Trimming took 0 bases from V and 4 from J, leaving 16 bases between them. Looked up from germline, CDR1 is SGHKS and CDR2 is YYEKEE (reference sequence). The CDR3 DNA sequence: TGTGCCAGCAGCTTGGCCACTCGCTTAGAAGGAGAGACCCAGTACTTC. Translating it yields CASSLATRLEGETQYF.

Concerning this clone: An end of the junction does not agree with germline; a read error may underlie this. The J gene is TRBJ2-1, the V gene TRBV6-6, with D possibly being TRBD2 (5 bases). CDR1 is MNHNY, CDR2 SVGAGI, per germline (reference sequence). The CDR3 covers 15 residues. The DNA for the CDR3 is TGTGCCAGCACCCAGAGGGCGGACTCCGACAATGAGCAGTTCTTC. Its protein product is CASTQRADSDNEQFF.

The V and J genes are TRBV4-3 and TRBJ2-1; TRBD2 is a possible D gene (5 bases). Germline-derived CDR1 and CDR2 are LGHNA and YSLEER. The germline V and J ends were trimmed by 1 base and 7 bases, with 8 bases remaining between them. CDR3 size: 13 residues. The CDR3 coding sequence is TGCGCCAGCAGCCAAGGAAGGAGGAATGAGCAGTTCTTC. Its protein product is CASSQGRRNEQFF.

The chain joins TRBV27 to TRBJ1-2; D is possibly TRBD1 (6 bases). V lost 3 bases to trimming and J lost 4 bases, with 15 bases between them. Germline V CDR1 and CDR2: MNHEY, SMNVEV (reference sequence). The CDR3 consists of 15 residues. The DNA of the CDR3 is TGTGCCAGCAGTTTTTTTCCAGGGGAGGGCTATGGCTACACCTTC. The encoded protein is CASSFFPGEGYGYTF.

This clone has a handful of counts. The chain is built from TRBV15 and TRBJ2-7, with no clear D. The length of the CDR3 is 13 residues. The V gene's germline CDR1 is LNHNV and CDR2 YYDKDF (reference sequence). Deletions cut 11 bases from V and 0 bases from J, with 14 bases between. The DNA for the CDR3 is TGTGCCCCGGCCCGGTTTGGCTCCTACGAGCAGTACTTC. Protein sequence: CAPARFGSYEQYF.